This T cell receptor beta chain was sequenced in a study of T cells in Graves' hyperthyroidism and ophthalmopathy. This clonotype appeared once. It was RNA transcripts that yielded the amplified TCR beta CDR3 regions. HTBI primers drove first-round RT-PCR of the TCR CDR3. TCRdb re-derived calls from the multiplex PCR reads in MiXCR, one entry per CDR3 protein. The repertoire has fewer than 650,000 distinct CDR3 sequences, roughly 14% of them found once; the top ten carry 5.8%. Patients aged 18 to 65 had newly diagnosed hyperthyroidism of under 2 months' duration. Preceding any ophthalmopathy symptoms, the blood sample dates from first hyperthyroidism diagnosis. This TCR was sampled from a woman aged 25 to 39 with Graves' hyperthyroidism that later progressed to Graves' ophthalmopathy. Sequenced input: blood.

CDR3 sequence reads: CASSTVPGRSGYEQYF. In DNA, the CDR3 is TGCGCCAGCAGTACTGTACCGGGTCGCAGCGGTTACGAGCAGTACTTC. This chain links TRBV4-1 with TRBJ2-7, with a possible D match to TRBD2 (5 bases). CDR1 and CDR2 (germline): MGHRA, YSYEKL. With 6 bases removed from V and 4 bases from J, the gap between germline ends came to 22 bases. This CDR3 region has 16 residues.